The 10 T cell receptor beta chains below come from one sample, sequenced in a study of blood T cell repertoires in COVID-19. Generated by immunoSEQ multiplex PCR, the TCRdb table keeps only in-frame clones and is missing some. The table has hundreds of thousands of clones, 85% seen once. What was sequenced was PBMCs or T cells enriched from blood (not recorded which). These receptors originate from a woman in her forties or fifties who had recovered from COVID-19.

This chain uses TRBV19 with TRBJ2-7, with D maybe TRBD1 (5 bases). Germline V CDR1 and CDR2: LNHDA, SQIVND (reference sequence). The CDR3 covers 14 residues. Trimming shortened V by 6 bases and J by 0 bases, and 12 bases separated the two germline ends. CDR3 nucleotide sequence: TGTGCCAGTAGCTTCGGTACAGGCTCCTACGAGCAGTACTTC. Amino acid sequence: CASSFGTGSYEQYF.

V usage is TRBV7-2 and J usage is TRBJ1-5, with D possibly TRBD1 on 6 matching bases. The CDR3 spans 14 residues. Germline lookup yields CDR1 SGHTA and CDR2 FQGNSA. The V and J ends lost 3 bases and 2 bases respectively, with 8 bases between them. CDR3 nucleotide sequence: TGTGCCAGCAGCTTCAGGGGAGGCAATCAGCCCCAGCATTTT. Translation gives CASSFRGGNQPQHF.

J is TRBJ2-6 and V is TRBV10-2; D gene unclear. The germline V and J ends were trimmed by 6 bases and 3 bases, with 9 bases remaining between them. CDR3 length: 14 residues. The V gene's germline CDR1 is WSHSY and CDR2 SAAADI. CDR3 DNA: TGCGCCAGCAGGACGACTGATGGGGCCAACGTCCTGACTTTC. Amino acid sequence: CASRTTDGANVLTF.

In its sample, this clone was seen a few times. V and J are TRBV2 and TRBJ1-1, with unresolved D. This CDR3 region has 12 residues. CDR1 SNHLY and CDR2 FYNNEI come from the germline V gene. Trimming left V 9 bases short and J 1 base short, with 9 bases between. In DNA form, the CDR3 reads TGTGCCAGACTCGCTGAGAACACTGAAGCTTTCTTT. Translated, it gives CARLAENTEAFF.

The chain carries TRBV18 and TRBJ1-4; perhaps TRBD1 as D (6 bases). V was clipped by 2 bases and J by 8 bases, with 15 bases between them. Germline assignment: CDR1 KGHSH and CDR2 LQKENI. The CDR3 sequence is 15 residues long. The CDR3 region has the DNA TGTGCCAGCTCACCAAGTCTAGGGGACATCGAAAAACTGTTTTTT. This translates into CASSPSLGDIEKLFF. The whole variable domain, remainder taken from reference TRBV18 and TRBJ1-4, is NAGVMQNPRHLVRRRGQEARLRCSPMKGHSHVYWYRQLPEEGLKFMVYLQKENIIDESGMPKERFSAEFPKEGPSILRIQQVVRGDSAAYFCASSPSLGDIEKLFFGSGTQLSVL.

Concerning this clone itself: This sample includes further DNA sequences coding for the same CDR3. The chain combines TRBV5-1 with TRBJ2-1, with 7 bases aligning to TRBD2. The CDR3 has 15 amino acids. Losses at the gene ends were 0 bases for V and 1 base for J; bases not matched to a gene: 1. The germline V gene has CDR1 SGHRS and CDR2 YFSETQ. DNA for the CDR3: TGCGCCAGCAGCTTGGACGGGGGGTCCTACAATGAGCAGTTCTTC. Translating gives CASSLDGGSYNEQFF.

This clone occurred a few times. V is TRBV19 and J is TRBJ1-4, with TRBD1 identical over 10 bases. The length of the CDR3 is 15 residues. V lost 4 bases to trimming and J lost 7 bases; unmatched junction nucleotides: 6. Germline V lookup: CDR1 LNHDA, CDR2 SQIVND (reference sequence). This CDR3 is CASSRQGARSEKLFF. The DNA for the CDR3 is TGTGCCAGTAGTAGACAGGGGGCGCGGAGTGAAAAACTGTTTTTT.

The chain has TRBV27 and TRBJ2-7; a weak D match, TRBD2 (5 bases). Looked up from germline, CDR1 is MNHEY and CDR2 is SMNVEV (reference sequence). Trimming removed 4 bases from V and 4 bases from J, with 14 bases in between. This CDR3 region has 14 residues. CDR3 coding DNA: TGTGCCAGCAGTTCAGAAGGAGGTGGGTACGAGCAGTACTTC. Amino acid sequence: CASSSEGGGYEQYF.

V usage is TRBV7-9 and J usage is TRBJ2-7; TRBD1 is a possible D gene (5 bases). V was shortened by 6 bases and J by 4 bases, with 19 bases between the two germline ends. The germline V gene encodes CDR1 SEHNR and CDR2 FQNEAQ (reference sequence). The CDR3 is made up of 15 amino acids. The CDR3 region is CASSYRAYGAYEQYF. The CDR3 DNA is TGTGCCAGCAGTTACCGGGCATATGGGGCATACGAGCAGTACTTC.

Written as DNA, the CDR3 is TGTGCCAGCAGCTTACGATTAACAGGGGGCCCGGGGACCGGGGAGCTGTTTTTT. Its protein product is CASSLRLTGGPGTGELFF. The chain uses TRBV7-3 and TRBJ2-2, with 9 positions matching TRBD1. From germline, CDR1 is SGHTA and CDR2 FQGTGA. V was pared by 2 bases and J by 5 bases, with 12 bases of the junction left unmatched. The CDR3 consists of 18 residues.